These 25 T cell receptor beta chains share one sample of origin, sequenced in a study of post-analysis software for immune sequencing data. Their antigens remain unidentified. Notes on the study in general: The study found TRBV5-6, TRBV5-1 and TRBV20-1 among roughly 5 TRBV segments more frequent in patients than controls.

Unique molecular identifiers were present in the TCR beta cDNA libraries. TCRdb redid the calling of the PCR reads with MiXCR, one entry per CDR3 protein. The table includes hundreds of thousands of distinct CDR3 sequences, 53% detected once. The sequencing input was blood. Receptors originate from a girl aged 10 to 17 with multiple sclerosis.

The V gene is TRBV2, the J gene TRBJ2-1; 7 bases line up with TRBD2. Germline CDR1 and CDR2: SNHLY and FYNNEI. CDR3 size: 14 residues. The trim removed 5 bases at V and 5 bases at J, leaving 6 bases unmatched. CDR3 nucleotides: TGTGCCAGCAGTCGAAGCGGGACCCACAATGAGCAGTTCTTC. Amino acids: CASSRSGTHNEQFF.

This clonotype has more than one count but fewer than ten. The chain links TRBV7-9 to TRBJ2-1; no clear D. CDR3 length equals 11 residues. The V end was cut by 3 bases, the J end by 7 bases, with 4 bases between. CDR1 and CDR2 from the germline V gene are SEHNR and FQNEAQ (reference sequence). Written as DNA, the CDR3 is TGTGCCAGCAGCTTGATGAATGAGCAGTTCTTC. Protein product: CASSLMNEQFF.

The genes are TRBV15 and TRBJ1-2; D is unclear. The CDR3 covers 15 residues. In germline, CDR1 is LNHNV, CDR2 YYDKDF (reference sequence). The germline V and J ends were trimmed by 5 bases and 4 bases, with 17 bases remaining between them. CDR3 in DNA: TGTGCCACCAGCGCGAACCTAGCAAACCTCTATGGCTACACCTTC. Encoded protein: CATSANLANLYGYTF. The whole variable domain, remainder taken from reference TRBV15 and TRBJ1-2, is DAMVIQNPRYQVTQFGKPVTLSCSQTLNHNVMYWYQQKSSQAPKLLFHYYDKDFNNEADTPDNFQSRRPNTSFCFLDIRSPGLGDTAMYLCATSANLANLYGYTFGSGTRLTVV.

The V and J genes are TRBV5-5 and TRBJ1-1; D is possibly TRBD1 (5 bases). V was trimmed by 3 bases and J by 0 bases, leaving 18 bases between them. CDR1 SGHKS and CDR2 YYEKEE come from the germline V gene (reference sequence). The CDR3 totals 17 residues. CDR3: CASSSMVRGEMNTEAFF. The CDR3 DNA is TGTGCCAGCAGCTCCATGGTGAGGGGCGAAATGAACACTGAAGCTTTCTTT.

The chain links TRBV4-1 to TRBJ2-7; D possibly uses TRBD1 or TRBD2 (6 bases each). Germline-derived CDR1 and CDR2 are MGHRA and YSYEKL. This CDR3 has 16 amino acids. The V end was cut by 2 bases, the J end by 2 bases, with 16 bases between. CDR3 region: CASSQSRGVRAYEQYF. The CDR3 region has the DNA TGCGCCAGCAGCCAATCTAGGGGGGTGCGAGCCTACGAGCAGTACTTC.

This chain connects TRBV5-1 to TRBJ2-1; D gene ambiguous. Germline assignment: CDR1 SGHRS and CDR2 YFSETQ. Trimming removed 2 bases at V and 5 bases at J, with 14 bases between. This CDR3 contains 15 residues. CDR3 residues: CASSLGFPTNNEQFF. The CDR3 coding sequence is TGCGCCAGCAGCTTAGGGTTCCCCACAAACAATGAGCAGTTCTTC.

The chain is built from TRBV5-6 and TRBJ2-7, with 9 bases identical to TRBD1. Germline assignment: CDR1 SGHDT and CDR2 YYEEEE. The CDR3 is 15 residues long. With V trimmed by 0 bases and J by 2 bases, 3 bases remained unmatched. CDR3 amino acids: CASSLVGQGAYEQYF. The CDR3 DNA reads TGTGCCAGCAGCTTGGTGGGACAGGGCGCCTACGAGCAGTACTTC.

The V and J genes are TRBV5-1 and TRBJ2-7; D is possibly TRBD2 (5 bases). V was shortened by 1 base and J by 1 base, with 6 bases between the two germline ends. This CDR3 spans 13 amino acids. CDR1 and CDR2 (germline): SGHRS, YFSETQ. The CDR3 loop reads CASSLRESYEQYF. The CDR3 DNA reads TGCGCCAGCAGCTTGCGGGAATCCTACGAGCAGTACTTC.

The genes are TRBV27 and TRBJ2-7; 8 bases are a match to TRBD2. The CDR3 is 15 amino acids. Trimming took 6 bases from V and 0 from J; bases not matched to a gene: 7. Germline CDR1 and CDR2: MNHEY and SMNVEV (reference sequence). Here the CDR3 reads CASSFSGDFSYEQYF. In nucleotides, the CDR3 is TGTGCCAGCAGCTTTAGCGGGGATTTCTCCTACGAGCAGTACTTC.

The V gene is TRBV20-1, the J gene TRBJ2-3; D remains ambiguous. Germline V CDR1 and CDR2: DFQATT, SNEGSKA (reference sequence). This CDR3 contains 16 residues. Between the trimmed V and J ends, which lost 0 bases and 0 bases, there was a span of 13 bases. Here the CDR3 DNA reads TGCAGTGCTAGAGATCCTTACACCACTAGCACAGATACGCAGTATTTT. Protein: CSARDPYTTSTDTQYF.

J is TRBJ2-5 and V is TRBV29-1; 7 bases map to TRBD1. With V trimmed by 6 bases and J by 4 bases, 5 bases remained unmatched. CDR1 is SQVTM, CDR2 ANQGSEA, per germline. This CDR3 spans 12 amino acids. The CDR3 coding sequence is TGCAGCGTCAACCGACAGGGAGAGACCCAGTACTTC. It translates to CSVNRQGETQYF.

This chain uses TRBV5-1 with TRBJ2-7; D possibly corresponds to TRBD2 (5 bases). The germline V gene has CDR1 SGHRS and CDR2 YFSETQ. The CDR3 is made up of 16 amino acids. Trimming stripped 4 bases from V and 0 bases from J, with 17 bases between. CDR3 coding DNA: TGCGCCAGCAGCCCGTCGGGGATAGAATTCTCCTACGAGCAGTACTTC. Its protein is CASSPSGIEFSYEQYF.

This clonotype was counted many times. The rearrangement uses TRBV6-1 and TRBJ2-6; D ambiguous. V was cut by 3 bases and J by 0 bases, with 6 bases left in between. Germline lookup yields CDR1 MNHNS and CDR2 SASEGT. The CDR3 is 15 amino acids. This CDR3 reads CASSDGSSGANVLTF. Written as DNA, the CDR3 is TGTGCCAGCAGTGACGGCAGCTCTGGGGCCAACGTCCTGACTTTC.

The chain combines TRBV28 with TRBJ2-7; the D gene is possibly TRBD2 (6 bases). Between the trimmed V and J ends, which lost 6 bases and 0 bases, there was a span of 15 bases. This CDR3 has 15 residues. From germline, CDR1 is MDHEN and CDR2 SYDVKM. The CDR3 region has the DNA TGTGCCAGCAGCTACCCCGCCGGGAGCTCCTACGAGCAGTACTTC. Protein product: CASSYPAGSSYEQYF.

The chain recombines TRBV7-9 with TRBJ2-7; a possible D gene is TRBD2 (6 bases). From germline, CDR1 is SEHNR and CDR2 FQNEAQ (reference sequence). V dropped 5 bases and J dropped 4 bases, with 15 bases sitting between them. The CDR3 consists of 14 residues. The CDR3 region is CASSPSIAEYEQYF. The CDR3 region has the DNA TGTGCCAGCAGCCCTTCGATAGCGGAATACGAGCAGTACTTC.

The chain employs TRBV20-1 and TRBJ2-7; tentatively, D is TRBD2 (5 bases). CDR3 size: 11 residues. V dropped 6 bases and J dropped 7 bases, with 13 bases sitting between them. CDR1 and CDR2 from the germline V gene are DFQATT and SNEGSKA (reference sequence). The CDR3 sequence is CSAVLVGEQYF. The DNA of the CDR3 is TGCAGTGCCGTACTAGTGGGGGAGCAGTACTTC.

The chain employs TRBV20-1 and TRBJ2-6; 14 positions match TRBD2. From germline, CDR1 is DFQATT and CDR2 SNEGSKA (reference sequence). V was clipped by 6 bases and J by 0 bases; unmatched bases: 10. The CDR3 extends over 19 amino acids. The CDR3 nucleotides are TGCAGTGCAAAAAGAGGGACTAGCGGGGGCCACTCTGGGGCCAACGTCCTGACTTTC. Translated, it gives CSAKRGTSGGHSGANVLTF.

The genes are TRBV5-1 and TRBJ2-1; 11 positions agree with TRBD2. CDR3 length: 18 residues. The trim removed 1 base at V and 1 base at J, leaving 7 bases unmatched. Germline values: CDR1 SGHRS, CDR2 YFSETQ. This chain's CDR3 is CASSLKLAGGSSYNEQFF. The CDR3 bases are TGCGCCAGCAGCTTGAAGCTAGCGGGGGGTTCTTCCTACAATGAGCAGTTCTTC.

The rearrangement links TRBV20-1 to TRBJ2-1; 14 bases line up with TRBD2. The CDR3 extends over 15 amino acids. V trimming: 4 bases; J trimming: 7 bases; junction bases outside the gene matches: 6. Germline V gene data show CDR1 as DFQATT and CDR2 as SNEGSKA (reference sequence). CDR3 nucleotide sequence: TGCAGTGCTACCTCGAGGACTAGCGGGAGGAATGAGCAGTTCTTC. This gives the protein CSATSRTSGRNEQFF.

The chain recombines TRBV7-3 with TRBJ2-1, with D perhaps TRBD2 (6 bases). Trimming cost V 2 bases and J 7 bases, with 9 bases left between them. CDR1 is SGHTA, CDR2 FQGTGA, per germline. The CDR3 length is 13 residues. The CDR3 loop is CASSLSAGNEQFF. DNA of the CDR3: TGTGCCAGCAGCTTATCTGCGGGGAATGAGCAGTTCTTC. Variable domain in full (rest from reference TRBV7-3 and TRBJ2-1): GAGVSQTPSNKVTEKGKYVELRCDPISGHTALYWYRQSLGQGPEFLIYFQGTGAADDSGLPNDRFFAVRPEGSVSTLKIQRTERGDSAVYLCASSLSAGNEQFFGPGTRLTVL.

The rearrangement uses TRBV20-1 and TRBJ1-4; no definite D call. The CDR3 has 12 amino acids. Germline-derived CDR1 and CDR2 are DFQATT and SNEGSKA (reference sequence). V lost 6 bases, J lost 3 bases, and 8 bases lay in between. Written as DNA, the CDR3 is TGCAGTGCCCCCGATCCTAATGAAAAACTGTTTTTT. It is translated as CSAPDPNEKLFF.

In its sample, this clonotype was seen once. The chain has TRBV6-5 and TRBJ2-2; TRBD1 matches 7 bases. The CDR3 length is 15 residues. V shed 2 bases and J 6 bases; nucleotides not matched to a gene: 6. Per the germline V gene, CDR1 is MNHEY and CDR2 is SVGAGI. The DNA of the CDR3 is TGTGCCAGCAGTTACAGGGACAGCTTGGCCGGGGAGCTGTTTTTT. This encodes CASSYRDSLAGELFF.

This clonotype was picked up a small number of times. The chain carries TRBV20-1 and TRBJ2-3; 11 bases align to TRBD2. J lost 1 base, V lost 3 bases, and 6 bases had no gene match. The CDR3 runs 16 residues. Germline V lookup: CDR1 DFQATT, CDR2 SNEGSKA (reference sequence). CDR3 region: CSARPGTSGRTDTQYF. In DNA form, the CDR3 reads TGCAGTGCTAGGCCCGGGACTAGCGGACGCACAGATACGCAGTATTTT.

In DNA, the CDR3 is TGCAGTGCGGGCCCGGCTGCCGATGAGCAGTTCTTC. Translating gives CSAGPAADEQFF. The V call is TRBV20-1, the J call TRBJ2-1, with D hard to call. The germline V and J ends were trimmed by 6 bases and 8 bases, with 14 bases remaining between them. This CDR3 is 12 amino acids long. The germline V gene has CDR1 DFQATT and CDR2 SNEGSKA (reference sequence).

This chain links TRBV7-3 with TRBJ2-1; TRBD2 matches at 10 bases. The V gene's germline CDR1 is SGHTA and CDR2 FQGTGA. The CDR3 runs to 16 residues. Germline trimming cut 3 bases from V and 4 bases from J; bases unmatched to any gene: 6. The CDR3 region has the DNA TGTGCCAGCAGCTTCACCGGGACTAGCGCTTACAATGAGCAGTTCTTC. Protein product: CASSFTGTSAYNEQFF.